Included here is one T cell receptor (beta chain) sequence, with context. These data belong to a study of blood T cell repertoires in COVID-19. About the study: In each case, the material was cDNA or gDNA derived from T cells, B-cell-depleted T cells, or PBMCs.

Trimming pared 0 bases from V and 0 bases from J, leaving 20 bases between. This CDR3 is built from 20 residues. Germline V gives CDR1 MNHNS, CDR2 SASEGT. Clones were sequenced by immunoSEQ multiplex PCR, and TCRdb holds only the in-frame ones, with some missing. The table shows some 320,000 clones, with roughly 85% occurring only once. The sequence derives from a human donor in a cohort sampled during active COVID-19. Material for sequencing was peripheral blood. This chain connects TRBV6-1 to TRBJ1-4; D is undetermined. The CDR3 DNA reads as TGTGCCAGCAGTGAAGCGCTTCGCAACTCGGGGATTTCAACTAATGAAAAACTGTTTTTT. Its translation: CASSEALRNSGISTNEKLFF.